The 31 T cell receptor beta chains listed next were all sequenced from one sample in a study of human T cells and chemical hapten exposure. Time point defined: patch test 2, 6 weeks after DPC sensitization. Described treatment: therapeutic diphenylcyclopropenone sensitization with weekly scalp DPC. TCRdb itself ran the RACE reads through MiXCR, one entry per CDR3 protein. The sample records tens of thousands of distinct CDR3 sequences, roughly a tenth being singletons. The sequencing here drew on whole blood, taken in connection with sensitization to the hapten diphenylcyclopropenone (DPC). The receptors shown here come from a young woman with alopecia areata. Some clones in this sample may be carry-over from other donors' samples.

The rearrangement links TRBV12-3 or TRBV12-4 to TRBJ2-3; possible D gene TRBD2, 6 bases. The CDR3 spans 16 residues. The germline V and J ends were trimmed by 6 bases and 3 bases, with 19 bases remaining between them. Written as DNA, the CDR3 is TGTGCCAGCAGCCCGGTGGGGCTAGCGCGGACAGATACGCAGTATTTT. This encodes CASSPVGLARTDTQYF.

This chain links TRBV6-2 or TRBV6-3 with TRBJ2-1, with TRBD1 matching over 7 bases. The CDR3 is 14 residues long. Germline loops: CDR1 MNHEY, CDR2 SVGEGT. V dropped 4 bases and J dropped 7; count of bases not matched to a gene: 7. CDR3 sequence (DNA): TGTGCCAGCAGTTTCACGGGACAGAGTAATGAGCAGTTCTTC. Amino acids: CASSFTGQSNEQFF.

This clonotype was seen at least ten times. The chain has TRBV18 and TRBJ1-6; TRBD1 matches at 7 bases. CDR3 length: 13 residues. Germline loops: CDR1 KGHSH, CDR2 LQKENI. With V trimmed by 8 bases and J by 9 bases, 7 bases remained unmatched. CDR3 amino acids: CASRDSRASPLHF. CDR3 sequence (DNA): TGTGCCAGCCGGGACAGCCGAGCTTCACCCCTCCACTTT.

This clonotype has at least ten counts. The chain is built from TRBV20-1 and TRBJ2-2; D is possibly TRBD1 or TRBD2 (5 bases each). The CDR3 is 15 residues long. From germline, CDR1 is DFQATT and CDR2 SNEGSKA (reference sequence). Trimming removed 5 bases from V and 2 bases from J, with 15 bases in between. CDR3 protein: CSAGDPRANTGELFF. The CDR3 coding sequence is TGCAGTGCTGGGGACCCTAGGGCCAACACCGGGGAGCTGTTTTTT.

This clonotype was seen only a few times. The chain is built from TRBV7-9 and TRBJ2-3; TRBD1 matches 7 bases. V lost 4 bases and J lost 0; bases outside the gene matches: 1. This CDR3 region has 14 residues. Per the germline V gene, CDR1 is SEHNR and CDR2 is FQNEAQ (reference sequence). This CDR3 reads CASSSGQSTDTQYF. DNA of the CDR3: TGTGCCAGCAGCTCGGGACAGAGCACAGATACGCAGTATTTT. Full variable domain (remainder filled in from reference TRBV7-9 and TRBJ2-3): DTGVSQNPRHKITKRGQNVTFRCDPISEHNRLYWYRQTLGQGPEFLTYFQNEAQLEKSRLLSDRFSAERPKGSFSTLEIQRTEQGDSAMYLCASSSGQSTDTQYFGPGTRLTVL.

The rearrangement joins TRBV5-1 to TRBJ2-6; D is ambiguous. The CDR3 spans 15 residues. Germline V gives CDR1 SGHRS, CDR2 YFSETQ. Deletions cut 3 bases from V and 2 bases from J, with 9 bases between. The CDR3 loop reads CASSSGTPGANVLTF. The CDR3 DNA reads TGCGCCAGCAGCTCCGGTACCCCTGGGGCCAACGTCCTGACTTTC.

The sample holds a few counts of this clonotype. This chain links TRBV11-2 with TRBJ2-2; D is ambiguous. V shed 4 bases and J shed 5 bases, with 8 bases lying between them. Looked up from germline, CDR1 is SGHAT and CDR2 is FQNNGV. The CDR3 loop spans 13 amino acids. The CDR3 nucleotides read TGTGCCAGCAGCTCTCGACGAACCGGGGAGCTGTTTTTT. It yields the protein CASSSRRTGELFF.

The table lists this clonotype with a few counts. This chain uses TRBV27 with TRBJ2-7; D perhaps matches TRBD2 (6 bases). V was shortened by 0 bases and J by 3 bases, with 12 bases between the two germline ends. This CDR3 has 15 residues. Germline V CDR1 and CDR2: MNHEY, SMNVEV (reference sequence). CDR3 sequence: CASSLSYRGGYEQYF. The CDR3 region has the DNA TGTGCCAGCAGTTTATCGTATAGGGGAGGCTACGAGCAGTACTTC.

Of note for this clonotype: This may be a read error, as it is one base from a much larger clone. The rearrangement joins TRBV14 to TRBJ2-7; 9 bases are a match to TRBD1. The CDR3 length is 17 residues. The V gene's germline CDR1 is SGHDN and CDR2 FVKESK. CDR3 amino acids: CVSSQSTGGVLAYEQYF. CDR3 sequence (DNA): TGTGTCAGCAGCCAATCGACAGGGGGTGTACTAGCCTACGAGCAGTACTTC.

Ten or more counts support this clonotype. CDR3 nucleotides: TGTGCCAGCAACGCCGTGGACCAGGGACTAGCGATTCCGAACACAGATACGCAGTATTTT. Translation gives CASNAVDQGLAIPNTDTQYF. The V call is TRBV21-1, the J call TRBJ2-3; the table's TRBD2 call for D was not verified on the DNA. TRBV21-1 is a listed pseudogene. CDR3 length: 20 residues.

This clonotype was picked up many times. The rearrangement joins TRBV27 to TRBJ1-3, with D possibly being TRBD1 (6 bases). Germline V lookup: CDR1 MNHEY, CDR2 SMNVEV (reference sequence). Trimming removed 3 bases at V and 9 bases at J, with 18 bases between. The CDR3 loop spans 15 amino acids. CDR3 sequence: CASSFAGHSRGTIYF. In nucleotides, the CDR3 is TGTGCCAGCAGTTTCGCGGGACACTCCAGGGGCACCATATATTTT.

This clonotype showed up many times. This chain joins TRBV3-1 and TRBJ2-5; D perhaps matches TRBD2 (6 bases). The germline V gene has CDR1 LGHDT and CDR2 YNNKEL (reference sequence). The CDR3 runs to 14 residues. Trimming took 4 bases from V and 4 from J, leaving 13 bases between them. The CDR3 loop is CASSRPPGVETQYF. CDR3 DNA sequence: TGTGCCAGCAGCCGTCCACCGGGAGTAGAGACCCAGTACTTC.

This clonotype was counted many times. The chain combines TRBV7-2 with TRBJ2-3; no firm D call. CDR1 is SGHTA and CDR2 is FQGNSA in the germline V gene. V lost 5 bases and J lost 7, with 13 bases in between. This CDR3 has 13 amino acids. The CDR3 region is CASSADRSYTQYF. The CDR3 DNA follows: TGTGCCAGCAGCGCGGACCGCTCATATACGCAGTATTTT.

The table lists this clonotype with many counts. The chain carries TRBV30 and TRBJ1-6, with D possibly matching TRBD1 (6 bases). Trimming stripped 2 bases from V and 0 bases from J, with 20 bases between. Per the germline V gene, CDR1 is GTSNPN and CDR2 is SVGIG (reference sequence). The CDR3 length is 19 residues. Here the CDR3 DNA reads TGTGCCTGGAGTCCCTCTAGGGGGACATCCAGCTCCTATAATTCACCCCTCCACTTT. This encodes CAWSPSRGTSSSYNSPLHF.

This clonotype was seen many times. The V and J genes are TRBV6-5 and TRBJ1-1; 7 nucleotides line up with TRBD1. Per germline, CDR1 MNHEY and CDR2 SVGAGI. The CDR3 runs 10 residues. In nucleotides, the CDR3 is TGTGCGACAGGGCTCACTGAAGCTTTCTTT. Its translation: CATGLTEAFF.

This clonotype was picked up many times. The rearrangement links TRBV15 to TRBJ2-1; D may match TRBD1 or TRBD2 (5 bases each). Germline assignment: CDR1 LNHNV and CDR2 YYDKDF (reference sequence). CDR3 length: 17 residues. Trimming removed 1 base at V and 3 bases at J, with 16 bases between. The CDR3 nucleotides read TGTGCCACCAGCAGAGTGGTGGGCAGGGCGGGCTACAATGAGCAGTTCTTC. Translated: CATSRVVGRAGYNEQFF.

This clonotype was counted a few times. The chain couples TRBV7-2 to TRBJ2-3, with D unresolved. V lost 8 bases to trimming and J lost 0 bases, with 3 bases between them. The CDR3 spans 11 residues. CDR1 SGHTA and CDR2 FQGNSA come from the germline V gene. The CDR3 loop reads CASASTDTQYF. Here the CDR3 DNA reads TGTGCCAGCGCCAGCACAGATACGCAGTATTTT.

This clonotype was observed at least ten times. J is TRBJ2-1 and V is TRBV6-5; 7 bases fit TRBD2. Germline assignment: CDR1 MNHEY and CDR2 SVGAGI. This CDR3 spans 15 amino acids. The V segment lost 6 bases and the J segment 2 bases; nucleotides outside the gene matches: 7. CDR3: CASRVTSTPYNEQFF. The CDR3 region has the DNA TGTGCCAGCAGGGTGACTAGCACGCCCTACAATGAGCAGTTCTTC.

At least ten counts were recorded for this clonotype. The chain links TRBV12-3 or TRBV12-4 to TRBJ2-3; the match to TRBD2 covers 10 bases. The CDR3 loop spans 15 amino acids. Trimming cost V 7 bases and J 5 bases; bases outside gene matches: 9. The CDR3 DNA reads as TGTGCCAGCACAATTAGCGGGGGGATGGGAGATACGCAGTATTTT. Its protein is CASTISGGMGDTQYF.

This clonotype was counted many times. The chain is built from TRBV7-6 and TRBJ2-6, with unresolved D. V shed 5 bases and J shed 1 base, with 3 bases lying between them. The CDR3 has 13 residues. Germline V gene data show CDR1 as SGHVS and CDR2 as FNYEAQ. In nucleotides, the CDR3 is TGTGCCAGCAGCAGGTCTGGGGCCAACGTCCTGACTTTC. Amino acid sequence: CASSRSGANVLTF.

This clonotype was picked up many times. V and J are TRBV5-1 and TRBJ1-2; D unresolved. The CDR3 has 15 residues. The germline V gene has CDR1 SGHRS and CDR2 YFSETQ. V lost 0 bases, J lost 8 bases, and 17 bases lay in between. The CDR3 region is CASSLAGQLGGGYTF. CDR3 bases: TGCGCCAGCAGCTTGGCCGGTCAGCTCGGCGGGGGCTACACCTTC.

This clonotype has a count of ten or more. V gene TRBV24-1 combines with J gene TRBJ2-6; no clear D. The germline V gene has CDR1 KGHDR and CDR2 SFDVKD. V was clipped by 5 bases and J by 1 base, with 8 bases between them. The CDR3 consists of 15 residues. CDR3 amino acids: CATSVHHSGANVLTF. CDR3 DNA sequence: TGTGCCACCAGTGTCCACCATTCTGGGGCCAACGTCCTGACTTTC.

This clonotype was counted ten times or more. The chain employs TRBV20-1 and TRBJ2-1; D unclear. Germline assignment: CDR1 DFQATT and CDR2 SNEGSKA (reference sequence). The CDR3 spans 13 residues. V was clipped by 3 bases and J by 5 bases, with 11 bases between them. The CDR3 loop is CSARWQPDNEQFF. In DNA, the CDR3 is TGCAGTGCTAGGTGGCAGCCAGACAATGAGCAGTTCTTC.

In this sample, this clonotype turned up many times. The rearrangement links TRBV7-3 to TRBJ2-2; tentatively, D is TRBD1 or TRBD2 (5 bases each). This CDR3 is built from 12 residues. CDR1 and CDR2 (germline): SGHTA, FQGTGA. The ends were cut back, 5 bases at V and 6 bases at J, with 7 bases in the middle. Here the CDR3 reads CASSPGPGELFF. For the CDR3, the DNA is TGTGCCAGCAGCCCGGGACCCGGGGAGCTGTTTTTT.

This clonotype was counted at least ten times. The chain uses TRBV12-3 or TRBV12-4 and TRBJ2-1; TRBD2 might be the D (6 bases). The V and J ends lost 3 bases and 6 bases respectively, with 12 bases between them. CDR3 size: 14 residues. The CDR3 DNA reads as TGTGCCAGCAGTTTGGTAGGAGGGGTCAATGAGCAGTTCTTC. Translated, it gives CASSLVGGVNEQFF.

Ten or more counts support this clonotype. This chain links TRBV30 with TRBJ2-1; TRBD1 aligns across 8 bases. Looked up from germline, CDR1 is GTSNPN and CDR2 is SVGIG (reference sequence). The CDR3 totals 15 residues. Germline trimming cut 2 bases from V and 2 bases from J; bases unmatched to any gene: 5. CDR3 in DNA: TGTGCCTGGAGTCCTGGACAGGGTCCCTACAATGAGCAGTTCTTC. This gives the protein CAWSPGQGPYNEQFF.

This clonotype was seen a handful of times. The chain employs TRBV6-2 or TRBV6-3 and TRBJ2-3, with 11 bases lining up with TRBD2. The CDR3 runs to 15 residues. J lost 5 bases, V lost 1 base, and 2 bases had no gene match. The germline V gene has CDR1 MNHEY and CDR2 SVGEGT. The CDR3 is CASSYLGLAGDTQYF. Written as DNA, the CDR3 is TGTGCCAGCAGTTACTTAGGACTAGCGGGAGATACGCAGTATTTT.

As to this clonotype: Its ends do not fully match the called genes, so a read error is possible. The chain combines TRBV6-2 or TRBV6-3 with TRBJ1-1; 12 nucleotides match TRBD1. CDR1 and CDR2 from the germline V gene are MNHEY and SVGEGT. There are 15 residues in the CDR3. The CDR3 sequence is CASIGFGTGGTEAFF. The CDR3 DNA sequence: TGTGCCAGCATTGGATTCGGGACAGGGGGCACTGAAGCTTTTTTT.

This clonotype came up a few times. The V call is TRBV6-5, the J call TRBJ1-5; D may be TRBD1 (5 bases). CDR1 and CDR2 from the germline V gene are MNHEY and SVGAGI. This CDR3 contains 15 residues. V lost 2 bases and J 1 base, leaving 9 bases between the germline ends. In nucleotides, the CDR3 is TGTGCCAGCAGTTACGGGGCAGGGAGCAATCAGCCCCAGCATTTT. Its translation is CASSYGAGSNQPQHF.

There are many counts of this clonotype. The CDR3 DNA reads as TGTGCCATCAGTGGAGTTACTAGCGAGAAAGAGACCCAGTACTTC. This encodes CAISGVTSEKETQYF. V is TRBV10-3 and J is TRBJ2-5; 7 positions match TRBD2. The CDR3 extends over 15 amino acids. The V gene's germline CDR1 is ENHRY and CDR2 SYGVKD. V lost 4 bases, J lost 3 bases, and 8 bases stayed unmatched.

This clonotype was recorded many times. The chain is built from TRBV20-1 and TRBJ2-1; D is ambiguous. CDR3 length: 14 residues. V dropped 3 bases and J dropped 6 bases, with 15 bases sitting between them. Looked up from germline, CDR1 is DFQATT and CDR2 is SNEGSKA (reference sequence). The CDR3 region has the DNA TGCAGTGCTAGGACCCTTAGTAAGCCCAATGAGCAGTTCTTC. Protein: CSARTLSKPNEQFF.